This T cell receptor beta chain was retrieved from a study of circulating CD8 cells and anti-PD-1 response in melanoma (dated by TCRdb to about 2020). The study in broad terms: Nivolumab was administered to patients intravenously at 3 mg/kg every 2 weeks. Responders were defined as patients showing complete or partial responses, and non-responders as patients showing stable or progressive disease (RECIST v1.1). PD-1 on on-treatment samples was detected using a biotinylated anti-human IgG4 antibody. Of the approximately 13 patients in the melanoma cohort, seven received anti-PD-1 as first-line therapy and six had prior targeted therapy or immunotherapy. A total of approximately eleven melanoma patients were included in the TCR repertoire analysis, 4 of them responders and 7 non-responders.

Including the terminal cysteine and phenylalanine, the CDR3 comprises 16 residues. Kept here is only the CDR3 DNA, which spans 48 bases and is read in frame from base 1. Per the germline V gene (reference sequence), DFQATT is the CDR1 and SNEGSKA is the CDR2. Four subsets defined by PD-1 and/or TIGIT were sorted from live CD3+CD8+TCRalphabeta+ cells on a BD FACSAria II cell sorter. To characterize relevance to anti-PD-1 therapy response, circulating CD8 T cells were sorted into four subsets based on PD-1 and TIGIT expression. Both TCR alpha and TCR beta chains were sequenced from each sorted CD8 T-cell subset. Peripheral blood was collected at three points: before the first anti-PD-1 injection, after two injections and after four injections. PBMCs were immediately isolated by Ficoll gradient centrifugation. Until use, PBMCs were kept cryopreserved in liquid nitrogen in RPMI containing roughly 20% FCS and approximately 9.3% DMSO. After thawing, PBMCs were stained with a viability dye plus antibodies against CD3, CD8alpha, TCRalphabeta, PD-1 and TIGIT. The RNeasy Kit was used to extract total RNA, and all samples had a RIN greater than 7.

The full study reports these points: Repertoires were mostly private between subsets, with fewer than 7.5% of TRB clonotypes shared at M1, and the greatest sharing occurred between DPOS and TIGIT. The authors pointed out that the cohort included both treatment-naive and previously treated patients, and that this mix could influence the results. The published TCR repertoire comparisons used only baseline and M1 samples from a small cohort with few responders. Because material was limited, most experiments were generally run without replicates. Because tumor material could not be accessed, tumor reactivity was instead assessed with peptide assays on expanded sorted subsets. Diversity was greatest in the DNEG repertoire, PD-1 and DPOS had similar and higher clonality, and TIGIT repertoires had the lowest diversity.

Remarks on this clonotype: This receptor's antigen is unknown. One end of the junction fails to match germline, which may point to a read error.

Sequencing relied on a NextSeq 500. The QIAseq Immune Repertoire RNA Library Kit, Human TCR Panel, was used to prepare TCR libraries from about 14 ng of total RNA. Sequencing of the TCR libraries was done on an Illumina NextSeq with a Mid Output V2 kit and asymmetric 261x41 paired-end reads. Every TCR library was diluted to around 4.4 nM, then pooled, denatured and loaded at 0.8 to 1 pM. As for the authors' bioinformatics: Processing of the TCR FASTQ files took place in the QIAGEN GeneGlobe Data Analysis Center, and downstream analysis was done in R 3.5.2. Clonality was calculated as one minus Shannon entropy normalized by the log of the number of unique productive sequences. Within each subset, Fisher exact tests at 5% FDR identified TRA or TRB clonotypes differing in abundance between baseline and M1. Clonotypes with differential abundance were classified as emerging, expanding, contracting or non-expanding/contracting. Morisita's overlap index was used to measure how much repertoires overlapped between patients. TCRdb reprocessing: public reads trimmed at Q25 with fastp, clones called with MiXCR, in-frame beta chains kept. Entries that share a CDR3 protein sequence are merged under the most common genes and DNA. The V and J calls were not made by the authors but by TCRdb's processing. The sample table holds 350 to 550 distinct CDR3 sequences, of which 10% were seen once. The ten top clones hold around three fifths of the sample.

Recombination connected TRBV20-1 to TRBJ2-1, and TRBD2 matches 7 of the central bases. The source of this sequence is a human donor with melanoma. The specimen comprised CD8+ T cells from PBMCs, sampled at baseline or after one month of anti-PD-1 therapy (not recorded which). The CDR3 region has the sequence CSARGLDGGTYNEQFF. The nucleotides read TGTAGTGCTAGAGGTCTCGACGGGGGGACCTACAATGAGCAGTTCTTC.